These 4 T cell receptor beta chains were all obtained from the same sample, sequenced in a study of OX40 agonist ivuxolimab in advanced cancers. Measured with immunoSEQ multiplex PCR; TCRdb has only the in-frame clones, and not every one. This sample has about 38,000 clones, with over 80% found just once. Specimen: CD4+ or CD8+ T cells sorted from blood, collected in a trial of the OX40 agonist ivuxolimab. The receptors originated from an adult with an advanced solid tumor such as melanoma, head and neck, liver or kidney cancer.

The chain carries TRBV11-2 and TRBJ2-7; TRBD2 matches 9 bases. With V trimmed by 3 bases and J by 6 bases, 9 bases remained unmatched. In germline, CDR1 is SGHAT, CDR2 FQNNGV. The CDR3 extends over 15 amino acids. The CDR3 DNA sequence: TGTGCCAGCAGCTTCCTTTCCAGCGGGAGGACCGAGCAGTACTTC. As protein: CASSFLSSGRTEQYF.

The genes are TRBV28 and TRBJ1-1; no reliable D call. The CDR3 spans 13 residues. Germline assignment: CDR1 MDHEN and CDR2 SYDVKM. Trimming removed 5 bases at V and 7 bases at J, with 14 bases between. The CDR3 region has the DNA TGTGCCAGCAGTACTTTGGTCAACGGTGAAGCTTTCTTT. It encodes CASSTLVNGEAFF.

The chain links TRBV7-9 to TRBJ1-1; perhaps TRBD1 as D (5 bases). Trimming removed 0 bases from V and 1 base from J, with 6 bases in between. Germline CDR1 reads SEHNR; CDR2 reads FQNEAQ (reference sequence). The CDR3 runs 14 residues. The CDR3 DNA sequence: TGTGCCAGCAGCTTAGCAACAGGGAACACTGAAGCTTTCTTT. It encodes CASSLATGNTEAFF.

V usage is TRBV7-2 and J usage is TRBJ2-5; 8 positions agree with TRBD1. CDR1 and CDR2 from the germline V gene are SGHTA and FQGNSA. The CDR3 sequence is 13 residues long. Trimming took 7 bases from V and 3 from J; bases not matched to a gene: 4. CDR3 sequence: CASNLDREETQYF. In DNA, the CDR3 is TGTGCCAGCAACCTGGACAGGGAAGAGACCCAGTACTTC.